This T cell receptor (beta chain) was sequenced in a study of blood T cell repertoires in COVID-19. Study information: Samples representing acute and convalescent COVID-19 were sourced from the United States, Italy and Spain.

The V gene's germline CDR1 is MNHEY and CDR2 SVGAGI. V trimming: 6 bases; J trimming: 1 base; junction bases outside the gene matches: 7. The CDR3 runs 15 residues. Authors' methods: By means of reference gene primer amplification, nucleated cell counts were estimated. Profiling relied on immunoSEQ multiplex PCR, and the TCRdb table lists in-frame clones only, not all of them. That table furnishes V, J and clone size, whereas the DNA furnished D and trimming. The table shows some 120,000 clones, with more than 70% occurring only once. Sequencing was carried out using peripheral blood. The sequence was obtained from a human donor in a cohort sampled during active COVID-19. The chain recombines TRBV6-5 with TRBJ2-7, with 9 bases lining up with TRBD2. The CDR3 loop reads CASSPPSGISYEQYF. In nucleotides, the CDR3 is TGTGCCAGCAGCCCGCCTAGCGGGATTTCCTACGAGCAGTACTTC.